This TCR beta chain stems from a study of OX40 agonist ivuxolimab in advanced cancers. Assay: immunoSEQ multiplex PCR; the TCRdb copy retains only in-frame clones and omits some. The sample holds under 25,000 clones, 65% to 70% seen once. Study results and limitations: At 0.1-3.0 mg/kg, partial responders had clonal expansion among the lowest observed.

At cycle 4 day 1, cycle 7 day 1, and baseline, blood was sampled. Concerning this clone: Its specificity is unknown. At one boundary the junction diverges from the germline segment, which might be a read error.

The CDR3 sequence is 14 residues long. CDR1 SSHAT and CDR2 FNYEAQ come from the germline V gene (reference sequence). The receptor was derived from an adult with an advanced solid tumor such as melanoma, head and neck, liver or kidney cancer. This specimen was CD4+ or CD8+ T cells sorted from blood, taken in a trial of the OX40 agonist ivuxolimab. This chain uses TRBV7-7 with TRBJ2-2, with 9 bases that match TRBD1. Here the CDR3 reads CASSLGTGPGELFF. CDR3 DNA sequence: TGTGCTAGCAGCTTAGGGACAGGGCCCGGGGAGCTGTTTTTT.